Sequencing of this TCR beta chain was carried out in a study of cytomegalovirus exposure and HLA in healthy donors. 60 Vbeta and 13 Jbeta primers were used in PCR. Data came from immunoSEQ multiplex PCR; TCRdb stores just in-frame clones and leaves some out. The sample consists of 150,000 to 200,000 clones, around 75% of them appearing once. CDR3 length equals 16 residues. Trimming stripped 0 bases from V and 1 base from J, with 10 bases between. Germline values: CDR1 MGHRA, CDR2 YSYEKL. This receptor was taken from a man between 18 and 35 years old in good health and CMV-seropositive. The chain employs TRBV4-1 and TRBJ1-5; D remains ambiguous. The specimen sequenced was PBMCs. The CDR3 protein is CASSQDRGISNQPQHF. In DNA, the CDR3 is TGCGCCAGCAGCCAAGATCGAGGGATAAGCAATCAGCCCCAGCATTTT.